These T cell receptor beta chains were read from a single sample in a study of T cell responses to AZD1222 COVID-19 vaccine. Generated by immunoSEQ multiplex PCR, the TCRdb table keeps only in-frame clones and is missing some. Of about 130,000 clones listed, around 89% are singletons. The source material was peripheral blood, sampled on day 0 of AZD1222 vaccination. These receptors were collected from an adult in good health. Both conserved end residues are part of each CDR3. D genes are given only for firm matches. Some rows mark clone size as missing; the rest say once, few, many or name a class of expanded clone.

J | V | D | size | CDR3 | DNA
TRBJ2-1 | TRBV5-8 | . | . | CASSWHVSGTPTLEQFF | TGTGCCAGCAGCTGGCATGTCAGCGGGACACCGACCCTGGAGCAGTTCTTC
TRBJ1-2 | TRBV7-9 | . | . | CASSRDTANYGYTF | TGTGCCAGCAGCAGGGACACAGCTAACTATGGCTACACCTTC
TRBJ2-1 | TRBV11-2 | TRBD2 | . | CASSLDRAGGQEEQFF | TGTGCCAGCAGCTTAGATAGAGCGGGAGGGCAAGAGGAGCAGTTCTTC
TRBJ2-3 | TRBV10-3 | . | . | CAIIAENTDTQYF | TGTGCCATCATAGCGGAGAACACAGATACGCAGTATTTT
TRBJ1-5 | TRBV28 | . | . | CASSGLKQPQHF | TGTGCCAGCTCCGGATTGAAGCAGCCCCAGCATTTT
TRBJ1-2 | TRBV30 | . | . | CAWLKPGLHFYGYTF | TGTGCCTGGCTAAAACCGGGACTTCACTTCTATGGCTACACCTTC
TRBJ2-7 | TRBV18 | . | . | CASSPNSGSHEQYF | TGTGCCAGCTCTCCAAACTCAGGGTCCCACGAGCAGTACTTC
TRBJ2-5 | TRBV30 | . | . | CAWGRGLKGETQYF | TGTGCCTGGGGCCGGGGACTTAAGGGAGAGACCCAGTACTTC
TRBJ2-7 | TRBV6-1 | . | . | CASSERGGLRGYEQYF | TGTGCCAGCAGTGAACGTGGAGGCTTGAGAGGCTACGAGCAGTACTTC
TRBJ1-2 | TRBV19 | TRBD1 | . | CASTRDRAAYGYTF | TGTGCCAGTACCAGGGACAGGGCGGCCTATGGCTACACCTTC
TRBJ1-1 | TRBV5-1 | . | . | CASSLGWGNTEAFF | TGCGCCAGCAGCTTGGGTTGGGGGAACACTGAAGCTTTCTTT
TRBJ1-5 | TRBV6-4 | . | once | CASSENREAYSNQPQHF | TGTGCCAGCAGTGAAAACAGGGAAGCGTATAGCAATCAGCCCCAGCATTTT
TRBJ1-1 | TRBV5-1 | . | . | CASSGSVPEAFF | TGCGCCAGCAGCGGAAGTGTTCCTGAAGCTTTCTTT
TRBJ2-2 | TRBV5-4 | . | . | CASSGGAPNTGELFF | TGTGCCAGCAGTGGGGGGGCCCCGAACACCGGGGAGCTGTTTTTT
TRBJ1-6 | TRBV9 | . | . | CASSNYPSYNSPLHF | TGTGCCAGCAGCAACTATCCCTCCTATAATTCACCCCTCCACTTT
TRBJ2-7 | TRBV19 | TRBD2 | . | CASRLAGAYEQYF | TGTGCCAGTAGACTAGCGGGGGCCTACGAGCAGTACTTC
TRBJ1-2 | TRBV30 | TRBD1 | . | CAWSVRRTGAQANYGYTF | TGTGCCTGGAGTGTACGGCGGACAGGGGCTCAGGCTAACTATGGCTACACCTTC
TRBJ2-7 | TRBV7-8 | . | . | CASSLAGRAYEQYF | TGTGCCAGCAGCTTAGCGGGCAGGGCCTACGAGCAGTACTTC
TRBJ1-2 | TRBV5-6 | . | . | CASSQWRLGAETYGYTF | TGTGCCAGCAGCCAATGGAGGCTGGGGGCGGAGACCTATGGCTACACCTTC
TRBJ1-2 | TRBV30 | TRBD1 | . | CAWSRGQGWAYYGYTF | TGTGCCTGGAGTAGGGGACAGGGTTGGGCCTACTATGGCTACACCTTC
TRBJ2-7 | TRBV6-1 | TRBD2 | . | CASSEPASGSVYEQYF | TGTGCCAGCAGTGAACCGGCTAGCGGGAGTGTGTACGAGCAGTACTTC
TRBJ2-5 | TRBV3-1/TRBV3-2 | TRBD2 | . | CASSQLAGGGSRETQYF | TGTGCCAGCAGCCAACTAGCGGGGGGTGGAAGTAGAGAGACCCAGTACTTC
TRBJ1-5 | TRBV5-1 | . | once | CASSEGTSYNQPQHF | TGCGCCAGCAGCGAAGGGACCTCGTACAATCAGCCCCAGCATTTT
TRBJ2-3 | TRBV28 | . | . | CASSYILSGATDTQYF | TGTGCCAGCAGCTATATCCTCTCGGGGGCCACAGATACGCAGTATTTT
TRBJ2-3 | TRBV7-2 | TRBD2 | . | CASSLEGTSGTTDTQYF | TGTGCCAGCAGCTTAGAAGGGACTAGCGGGACCACAGATACGCAGTATTTT
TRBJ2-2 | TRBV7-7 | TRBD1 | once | CASTSGTGGTGELFF | TGTGCTAGCACTTCGGGGACAGGGGGGACCGGGGAGCTGTTTTTT
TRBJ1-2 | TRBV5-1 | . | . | CASSGPGFDGYTF | TGCGCCAGCAGCGGGCCAGGGTTCGATGGCTACACCTTC
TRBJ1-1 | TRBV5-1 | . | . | CASSLVTALNTEAFF | TGCGCCAGCAGCTTGGTTACAGCGCTGAACACTGAAGCTTTCTTT
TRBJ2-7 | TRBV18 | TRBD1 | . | CASSPTKGQGFSEQYF | TGTGCCAGCTCACCGACCAAGGGACAGGGGTTTTCCGAGCAGTACTTC
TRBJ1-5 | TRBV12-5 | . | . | CASGLVLVRGQGFFSNQPQHF | TGTGCTAGTGGTTTGGTACTGGTCCGTGGCCAGGGGTTTTTCAGCAATCAGCCCCAGCATTTT
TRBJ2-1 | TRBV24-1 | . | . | CATSSSFSDTGTYNEQFF | TGTGCCACCAGTTCTTCGTTTTCGGACACGGGAACTTACAATGAGCAGTTCTTC
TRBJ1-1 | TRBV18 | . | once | CASSPDTLITEAFF | TGTGCCAGCTCACCGGACACATTGATTACTGAAGCTTTCTTT
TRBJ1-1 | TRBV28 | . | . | CASRLDPPGRWMNTEAFF | TGTGCCAGCAGACTCGACCCCCCTGGCAGATGGATGAACACTGAAGCTTTCTTT
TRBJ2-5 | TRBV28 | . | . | CASSYTGTRMGTQYF | TGTGCCAGCAGTTATACCGGGACTCGGATGGGGACCCAGTACTTC
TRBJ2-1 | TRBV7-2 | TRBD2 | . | CASSRAGGAQFF | TGTGCCAGCAGCCGGGCGGGGGGGGCGCAGTTCTTC
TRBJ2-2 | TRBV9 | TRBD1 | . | CASSVQGATGELFF | TGTGCCAGCAGCGTGCAGGGGGCGACCGGGGAGCTGTTTTTT
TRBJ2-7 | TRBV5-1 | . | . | CASSFLGYEQYF | TGCGCCAGCAGCTTTTTAGGGTACGAGCAGTACTTC
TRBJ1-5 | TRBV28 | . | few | CASTTPQVLTQHF | TGTGCCAGCACCACGCCCCAGGTCTTGACCCAGCATTTT
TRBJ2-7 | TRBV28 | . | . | CASSLVAYEQYF | TGTGCCAGCAGTTTAGTTGCCTACGAGCAGTACTTC
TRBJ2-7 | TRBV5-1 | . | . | CASSWDISYEQYF | TGCGCCAGCAGCTGGGACATCTCCTACGAGCAGTACTTC
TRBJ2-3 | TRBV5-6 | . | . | CASSLGSAGTQYF | TGTGCCAGCAGCTTGGGCAGCGCAGGTACGCAGTATTTT
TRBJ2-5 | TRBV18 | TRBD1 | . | CASLDDRGGETQYF | TGTGCCAGCCTTGACGACAGGGGTGGGGAGACCCAGTACTTC
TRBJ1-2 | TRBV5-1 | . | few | CASSLETVRYGYTF | TGCGCCAGCAGCTTGGAGACAGTCCGCTATGGCTACACCTTC
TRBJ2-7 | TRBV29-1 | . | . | CSAIGGVYEQYF | TGCAGCGCTATTGGTGGAGTCTACGAGCAGTACTTC
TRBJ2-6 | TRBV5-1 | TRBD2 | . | CASSPRTGSGRSGANVLTF | TGCGCCAGCAGTCCGAGGACCGGTAGCGGGAGATCTGGGGCCAACGTCCTGACTTTC
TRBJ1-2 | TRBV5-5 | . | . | CASARAGWDGYTF | TGTGCCAGCGCCCGGGCCGGTTGGGATGGCTACACCTTC
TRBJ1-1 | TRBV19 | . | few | CASSPQTQNTEAFF | TGTGCCAGTAGTCCCCAGACACAGAACACTGAAGCTTTCTTT
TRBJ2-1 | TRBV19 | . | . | CASSRGGYNEQFF | TGTGCCAGTAGCAGGGGTGGATACAATGAGCAGTTCTTC
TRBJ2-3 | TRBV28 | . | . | CASSLGGEGTDTQYF | TGTGCCAGCAGTTTAGGCGGGGAGGGCACAGATACGCAGTATTTT
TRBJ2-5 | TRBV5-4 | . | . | CASSLDSVETQYF | TGTGCCAGCAGCTTGGACAGTGTAGAGACCCAGTACTTC
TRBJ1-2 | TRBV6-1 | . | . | CASSEGREAYGYTF | TGTGCCAGCAGTGAGGGCCGGGAGGCCTATGGCTACACCTTC
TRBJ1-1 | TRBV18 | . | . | CASSAESEAFF | TGTGCCAGCTCAGCAGAATCTGAAGCTTTCTTT
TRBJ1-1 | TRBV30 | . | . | CAWSVRPGAFF | TGTGCCTGGAGTGTACGACCGGGAGCTTTCTTT
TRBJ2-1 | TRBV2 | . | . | CASSEFRSGHNEQFF | TGTGCCAGCAGTGAATTTCGGTCAGGGCACAATGAGCAGTTCTTC
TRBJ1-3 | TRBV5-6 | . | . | CASSLSPGPGNTIYF | TGTGCCAGCAGCTTGAGTCCGGGCCCTGGAAACACCATATATTTT